This T cell receptor (beta chain) is drawn from a study of T-cell reconstitution after alpha-beta-depleted transplantation in children. Germline CDR1 is SGHVS and CDR2 is FNYEAQ. The CDR3 runs to 18 residues. Trimming left V 5 bases short and J 0 bases short, with 20 bases between. During its preparation, the TCRbeta library received unique molecular identifiers. TCRdb itself ran the PCR reads through MiXCR, one entry per CDR3 protein. The sample comprises about 610,000 distinct CDR3 sequences, 25% to 30% of which are singletons, and around a third rests with the top ten. The V and J genes are TRBV7-6 and TRBJ1-3; possible D gene TRBD1, 6 bases. The receptor's source is a boy in the first two years of life with Wiskott-Aldrich syndrome, due to receive a stem cell transplant. This specimen consisted of PBMCs, obtained before TCRalphabeta/CD19-depleted stem cell transplant. The CDR3 sequence: CASSPGEGGKPSGNTIYF. In DNA, the CDR3 is TGTGCCAGCAGCCCAGGAGAGGGGGGCAAGCCCTCTGGAAACACCATATATTTT.